The 14 T cell receptor beta chains below come from one sample, sequenced in a study of control samples from healthy donors and cancer patients. Generated by immunoSEQ multiplex PCR, the TCRdb table keeps only in-frame clones and is missing some. The table has 95,000 to 100,000 clones, around 82% seen once; the top ten hold roughly 2%. Sample: blood. Every receptor here comes from a man aged 55 to 70 in good health.

The chain combines TRBV6-2 or TRBV6-3 with TRBJ2-7, with D perhaps matching TRBD2 (5 bases). The V end lost 0 bases, the J end lost 3 bases, and 9 bases lay between the germline ends. In germline, CDR1 is MNHEY, CDR2 SVGEGT. This CDR3 is built from 14 residues. CDR3 loop: CASSYSWTGYEQYF. The DNA for the CDR3 is TGTGCCAGCAGTTACTCGTGGACTGGCTACGAGCAGTACTTC.

This clone was seen a handful of times. The rearrangement uses TRBV7-2 and TRBJ1-5; 7 positions agree with TRBD1. Germline V gives CDR1 SGHTA, CDR2 FQGNSA. Losses at the gene ends were 5 bases for V and 5 bases for J; bases not matched to a gene: 3. This CDR3 has 13 amino acids. CDR3 sequence reads: CASSGDRDQPQHF. DNA of the CDR3: TGTGCCAGCAGCGGAGACAGGGATCAGCCCCAGCATTTT. The full variable domain, in which reference TRBV7-2 and TRBJ1-5 provide the parts outside the CDR3, is GAGVSQSPSNKVTEKGKDVELRCDPISGHTALYWYRQSLGQGLEFLIYFQGNSAPDKSGLPSDRFSAERTGGSVSTLTIQRTQQEDSAVYLCASSGDRDQPQHFGDGTRLSIL.

This clone was detected once. The rearrangement links TRBV11-2 to TRBJ2-7, with a possible D match to TRBD2 (7 bases). Germline CDR1 is SGHAT and CDR2 is FQNNGV. This CDR3 region has 15 residues. V was cut by 4 bases and J by 2 bases, with 15 bases left in between. This CDR3 is CASSSPRGATYEQYF. The CDR3 DNA sequence: TGTGCCAGCAGCTCTCCCCGGGGGGCTACCTACGAGCAGTACTTC.

V is TRBV28 and J is TRBJ2-3; the D gene is possibly TRBD2 (5 bases). Trimming shortened V by 4 bases and J by 1 base, and 12 bases separated the two germline ends. The CDR3 is 15 amino acids. The germline V gene has CDR1 MDHEN and CDR2 SYDVKM. In DNA, the CDR3 is TGTGCCAGCAGTTCCGGGGTCTTTCGCACAGATACGCAGTATTTT. Its translation is CASSSGVFRTDTQYF.

DNA of the CDR3: TGTGCCAGCTCTCCGGAGACCGGGCAGTTCTTC. Amino acid sequence: CASSPETGQFF. The chain has TRBV18 and TRBJ2-1; D uncertain. The CDR3 covers 11 residues. Germline V gene sequence: CDR1 KGHSH, CDR2 LQKENI. The V and J ends lost 6 bases and 12 bases respectively, with 12 bases between them. The complete variable domain, with remaining parts taken from reference TRBV18 and TRBJ2-1, reads NAGVMQNPRHLVRRRGQEARLRCSPMKGHSHVYWYRQLPEEGLKFMVYLQKENIIDESGMPKERFSAEFPKEGPSILRIQQVVRGDSAAYFCASSPETGQFFGPGTRLTVL.

A single count supports this clone. The rearrangement links TRBV4-1 to TRBJ2-7; no reliable D call. The V end lost 0 bases, the J end lost 4 bases, and 16 bases lay between the germline ends. The CDR3 is 16 residues long. The germline V gene has CDR1 MGHRA and CDR2 YSYEKL. DNA for the CDR3: TGCGCCAGCAGCCAAGATGTCTCGGGCGTGGGTTACGAGCAGTACTTC. Protein product: CASSQDVSGVGYEQYF.

This chain connects TRBV11-2 to TRBJ2-5, with D possibly being TRBD1 (7 bases). CDR3 size: 15 residues. The germline gives CDR1 SGHAT, CDR2 FQNNGV. Trimming took 5 bases from V and 4 from J, leaving 17 bases between them. The CDR3 spells CASSPDRFGGETQYF. The CDR3 nucleotides read TGTGCCAGCAGCCCGGACAGGTTCGGGGGAGAGACCCAGTACTTC.

CDR3 region: CASRNRGGSDNEQFF. Here the CDR3 DNA reads TGCGCCAGCAGAAATCGGGGGGGCAGCGACAATGAGCAGTTCTTC. The rearrangement joins TRBV5-1 to TRBJ2-1, with 8 positions matching TRBD2. Trimming took 5 bases from V and 5 from J; bases not matched to a gene: 9. CDR1 SGHRS and CDR2 YFSETQ come from the germline V gene. CDR3 length: 15 residues.

The chain uses TRBV5-4 and TRBJ2-5; 9 nucleotides line up with TRBD2. Germline CDR1 SGHNT, CDR2 YYREEE (reference sequence). The CDR3 consists of 16 residues. The J segment lost 3 bases and the V segment lost 0 bases, leaving 6 bases of the junction unmatched. This CDR3 reads CASSLGLAGKKETQYF. The DNA of the CDR3 is TGTGCCAGCAGCTTGGGCCTAGCGGGAAAAAAAGAGACCCAGTACTTC.

This sequence joins TRBV6-5 and TRBJ1-1; 7 bases are a match to TRBD1. The germline gives CDR1 MNHEY, CDR2 SVGAGI. The CDR3 runs 15 residues. The ends lost 6 bases at V and 5 bases at J; junction bases unmatched: 12. The CDR3 reads CASSPPTGITTEAFF. The CDR3 bases are TGTGCCAGCAGCCCGCCGACAGGGATTACGACTGAAGCTTTCTTT.

This clone was observed a single time. The J gene is TRBJ2-3, the V gene TRBV30; D unclear. The V gene's germline CDR1 is GTSNPN and CDR2 SVGIG (reference sequence). The V end was cut by 6 bases, the J end by 0 bases, with 4 bases between. CDR3 length equals 11 residues. As DNA, the CDR3 is TGTGCCTGTTCAAGCACAGATACGCAGTATTTT. Its translation is CACSSTDTQYF.

V is TRBV6-4 and J is TRBJ2-5, with 10 nucleotides matching TRBD1. The CDR3 totals 22 residues. Germline CDR1 MRHNA, CDR2 SNTAGT. V dropped 2 bases and J dropped 0; count of bases not matched to a gene: 21. The CDR3 sequence is CASSDPIAGDRGLAAYQETQYF. The CDR3 DNA sequence: TGTGCCAGCAGTGACCCGATCGCGGGGGACAGGGGCCTAGCGGCCTACCAAGAGACCCAGTACTTC.

This chain joins TRBV5-1 and TRBJ2-6; no clear D gene. CDR3 length: 14 amino acids. From germline, CDR1 is SGHRS and CDR2 YFSETQ. Trimming took off 1 base at V and 0 bases at J, with 2 bases between the two ends. The CDR3 DNA reads as TGCGCCAGCAGCTTGTACTCTGGGGCCAACGTCCTGACTTTC. Translation gives CASSLYSGANVLTF.

V is TRBV4-2 and J is TRBJ2-1; D not certain. This CDR3 is built from 15 residues. Germline CDR1 is LGHNA and CDR2 is YNFKEQ. The V and J ends lost 2 bases and 9 bases respectively, with 17 bases between them. The CDR3 loop is CASSQTVGKLGEQFF. The CDR3 bases are TGTGCCAGCAGCCAAACGGTGGGGAAACTTGGTGAGCAGTTCTTC.